This passage covers 9 T cell receptor beta chains from one sample sequenced in a study of shared clonotypes between healthy human individuals. Sequencing used immunoSEQ multiplex PCR; TCRdb keeps in-frame clones, though not all of them. The sample shows roughly 760,000 clones, approximately 79% of them seen only once. Sequenced: memory CD4+ T cells sorted from blood. The subset was: CD45RA-negative fraction. The source is a woman in her thirties in good health.

This chain uses TRBV11-1 with TRBJ2-1; perhaps TRBD1 as D (5 bases). The V gene's germline CDR1 is SGHAT and CDR2 FQDESV (reference sequence). CDR3 size: 17 residues. V gave up 5 bases and J gave up 1 base, with 18 bases separating them. CDR3 nucleotide sequence: TGTGCCAGCAGCGCCGCCATTTGGGGCAATTCCTACAATGAGCAGTTCTTC. Translating gives CASSAAIWGNSYNEQFF.

The chain has TRBV18 and TRBJ2-7, with unresolved D. The CDR3 totals 16 residues. CDR1 and CDR2 (germline): KGHSH, LQKENI. V lost 5 bases to trimming and J lost 1 base, with 18 bases between them. DNA of the CDR3: TGTGCCAGCTCATCTAAAGGACGGCCGACTTCCTACGAGCAGTACTTC. Translated, it gives CASSSKGRPTSYEQYF.

This clone was counted a few times. The J gene is TRBJ1-2, the V gene TRBV10-2, with a possible D match to TRBD1 (5 bases). Trimming stripped 7 bases from V and 5 bases from J, with 20 bases between. This CDR3 has 15 residues. The V gene's germline CDR1 is WSHSY and CDR2 SAAADI. CDR3 in DNA: TGCGCCAGCAACCCAAAGGCAGGGACCAAGTATGGCTACACCTTC. The encoded protein is CASNPKAGTKYGYTF.

The J gene is TRBJ1-2, the V gene TRBV16; D gene ambiguous. Trimming removed 1 base at V and 8 bases at J, with 8 bases between. Germline V lookup: CDR1 KGHSY, CDR2 FQNENV. The CDR3 contains 12 residues. The CDR3 loop is CASSQLSGGYTF. Written as DNA, the CDR3 is TGTGCCAGCAGCCAATTGTCCGGCGGCTACACCTTC.

This clone was seen more than once but under ten times. The V call is TRBV27, the J call TRBJ2-3; TRBD2 matches at 9 bases. Germline values: CDR1 MNHEY, CDR2 SMNVEV (reference sequence). This CDR3 has 20 residues. V gave up 2 bases and J gave up 6 bases; unmatched junction bases: 21. CDR3 in amino acids: CASSLVPPGQMLAGRDTQYF. In DNA, the CDR3 is TGTGCCAGCAGTTTAGTACCTCCGGGACAGATGCTAGCGGGAAGGGATACGCAGTATTTT.

V is TRBV5-1 and J is TRBJ1-1; 7 bases map to TRBD1. Germline values: CDR1 SGHRS, CDR2 YFSETQ. The CDR3 runs 14 residues. Trimming removed 4 bases from V and 1 base from J; junction bases left unmatched: 4. CDR3 nucleotides: TGCGCCAGCAGCCCGGACAGGACGAACACTGAAGCTTTCTTT. It encodes CASSPDRTNTEAFF.

The chain combines TRBV4-1 with TRBJ2-5; D remains unclear. The CDR3 is 15 residues long. The germline V gene has CDR1 MGHRA and CDR2 YSYEKL. Trimming took 0 bases from V and 2 from J, leaving 10 bases between them. CDR3 sequence reads: CASSQDSSLQETQYF. DNA for the CDR3: TGCGCCAGCAGCCAAGATAGTAGTTTACAAGAGACCCAGTACTTC.

This clone has only a few counts. The chain uses TRBV11-2 and TRBJ2-1; D not certain. The germline gives CDR1 SGHAT, CDR2 FQNNGV. V was pared by 3 bases and J by 2 bases, with 11 bases between. The CDR3 contains 15 residues. The CDR3: CASSFGVSPYNEQFF. Here the CDR3 DNA reads TGTGCCAGCAGCTTTGGGGTTTCCCCCTACAATGAGCAGTTCTTC.

A few counts support this clone. The chain couples TRBV6-5 to TRBJ1-2, with D unresolved. V was clipped by 6 bases and J by 6 bases, with 8 bases between them. This CDR3 region has 11 residues. Germline CDR1 and CDR2: MNHEY and SVGAGI. The DNA of the CDR3 is TGTGCCAGCAGCCGTGGGGATGGCTACACCTTC. Protein product: CASSRGDGYTF.